Listed below are T cell receptor beta chains from one sample, sequenced in a study of cytomegalovirus exposure and HLA in healthy donors. Sequenced by immunoSEQ multiplex PCR; TCRdb stores in-frame clones only, minus some. Its listing shows approximately 45,000 clones. Input material: PBMCs. The receptors shown here come from a male donor in good health and CMV-seronegative. CDR3s include the opening cysteine and the closing phenylalanine or tryptophan. D genes are given only for firm matches. Expanded clones get a size class; other rows say once, few or many, or leave the size out.

j_call v_call clone_size d_call cdr3_aa cdr3_nt
TRBJ1-2 TRBV11-2 NA NA CASSKLLVYGYTF TGTGCCAGCAGCAAACTTCTGGTCTATGGCTACACCTTC
TRBJ1-6 TRBV18 NA NA CASSPLEAGERSPLHF TGTGCCAGCTCACCACTCGAAGCAGGGGAAAGGTCACCCCTCCACTTT
TRBJ1-6 TRBV19 NA NA CASRTANNSPLHF TGTGCCAGCAGGACAGCCAATAATTCACCCCTCCACTTT
TRBJ2-7 TRBV7-2 NA TRBD2 CASSLEWDYSGGTYEQYF TGTGCCAGCAGCTTAGAGTGGGACTATAGCGGGGGTACATACGAGCAGTACTTC
TRBJ1-2 TRBV7-9 NA TRBD1 CASSADRGGIYGYTF TGTGCCAGCAGCGCGGACAGGGGGGGGATCTATGGCTACACCTTC
TRBJ2-1 TRBV25-1 NA NA CASSEPGQTYNEQFF TGTGCCAGCAGTGAACCAGGGCAAACCTACAATGAGCAGTTCTTC
TRBJ2-1 TRBV29-1 NA NA CSARQGGYNEQFF TGCAGCGCTCGGCAGGGTGGGTACAATGAGCAGTTCTTC
TRBJ2-7 TRBV14 NA NA CASSHLRNEQYF TGTGCCAGCAGCCACCTTCGTAACGAGCAGTACTTC
TRBJ1-1 TRBV6-5 NA NA CAGGSPEAFF TGTGCCGGAGGGAGTCCTGAAGCTTTCTTT
TRBJ1-2 TRBV30 NA NA CAWSLGFVDYGYTF TGTGCCTGGAGTCTAGGTTTTGTTGACTATGGCTACACCTTC
TRBJ1-6 TRBV9 NA NA CASSVDETHLHF TGTGCCAGCAGCGTAGACGAAACTCACCTCCACTTT
TRBJ2-7 TRBV14 NA NA CAVGSGASEQYF TGTGCGGTAGGCAGCGGAGCCTCGGAGCAGTACTTC
TRBJ1-6 TRBV27 NA NA CASSYGGESPLHF TGTGCCAGCTCCTACGGGGGGGAATCACCCCTCCACTTT
TRBJ1-5 TRBV6-6 NA NA CASSYWQDNQPQHF TGTGCCAGCAGTTACTGGCAGGATAATCAGCCCCAGCATTTT
TRBJ2-7 TRBV5-1 NA NA CASSRETASYEQYF TGCGCCAGCAGCCGAGAGACAGCGTCCTACGAGCAGTACTTC
TRBJ2-7 TRBV6-5 NA NA CASSYYVEGSEQYF TGTGCCAGCAGTTACTACGTGGAGGGGAGCGAGCAGTACTTC
TRBJ1-2 TRBV6-1 NA NA CASSEYAENYGYTF TGTGCCAGCAGTGAATATGCGGAAAACTATGGCTACACCTTC
TRBJ1-6 TRBV15 NA NA CATSRGGGNSPLHF TGTGCCACCAGCAGAGGAGGGGGAAACTCACCCCTCCACTTT
TRBJ1-6 TRBV5-1 NA TRBD1 CASSLGTGRGSPLHF TGCGCCAGCAGCTTGGGGACAGGGCGGGGATCACCCCTCCACTTT
TRBJ2-7 TRBV6-6 NA TRBD1 CASRSGQGEAYEQYF TGTGCCAGCAGAAGCGGACAGGGGGAAGCATACGAGCAGTACTTC
TRBJ1-2 TRBV7-9 NA TRBD1 CASSSRSTGGLLGPGYTF TGTGCCAGCAGCTCAAGAAGCACAGGGGGGTTATTAGGGCCTGGCTACACCTTC
TRBJ2-2 TRBV15 NA TRBD1 CATSFATGGTGELFF TGTGCCACCAGCTTCGCAACAGGGGGCACCGGGGAGCTGTTTTTT
TRBJ1-1 TRBV7-9 NA TRBD1 CASSNRGWAEAFF TGTGCCAGCAGTAACAGGGGGTGGGCTGAAGCTTTCTTT
TRBJ2-1 TRBV5-6 NA TRBD1 CASSPGQGAYNEQFF TGTGCCAGCAGTCCAGGACAGGGGGCCTACAATGAGCAGTTCTTC
TRBJ1-2 TRBV30 NA NA CAWSLHAGDGYTF TGTGCCTGGAGCCTACACGCCGGGGATGGCTACACCTTC
TRBJ2-1 TRBV6-5 medium-sized TRBD1 CASRPRGPPNEQFF TGTGCCAGCAGACCGAGGGGGCCACCCAATGAGCAGTTCTTC
TRBJ1-1 TRBV4-3 NA TRBD1 CASSHHRDRGQAFF TGCGCCAGCAGCCACCATCGGGACAGGGGTCAGGCTTTCTTT
TRBJ1-2 TRBV5-1 NA NA CASRPESDGYTF TGCGCCAGCAGACCAGAAAGTGATGGCTACACCTTC
TRBJ2-2 TRBV7-9 NA NA CASSLSVAGSLFF TGTGCCAGCAGCTTATCCGTGGCAGGCTCGCTGTTTTTT
TRBJ1-5 TRBV6-5 NA NA CASSPQGLGNQPQHF TGTGCCAGCAGTCCACAGGGTCTCGGCAATCAGCCCCAGCATTTT
TRBJ1-3 TRBV11-2 NA TRBD1 CASSSNRGRGNTIYF TGTGCCAGCAGCTCCAACAGGGGTAGGGGAAACACCATATATTTT
TRBJ1-1 TRBV30 NA TRBD1 CAWSETGGMSEAFF TGTGCCTGGAGCGAGACAGGGGGGATGTCTGAAGCTTTCTTT
TRBJ1-5 TRBV9 NA TRBD1 CASSAGQGAGQPQHF TGTGCCAGCAGCGCCGGACAGGGGGCCGGTCAGCCCCAGCATTTT
TRBJ1-1 TRBV6-5 NA TRBD1 CASSDRGGTEAFF TGTGCCAGCAGTGACAGGGGGGGAACTGAAGCTTTCTTT
TRBJ1-6 TRBV5-1 NA TRBD1 CASSVRQGADSPLHF TGCGCCAGCAGCGTGCGACAGGGTGCGGATTCACCCCTCCACTTT
TRBJ2-5 TRBV7-6 NA TRBD2 CASSSRLAQQETQYF TGTGCCAGCAGCTCCCGACTAGCGCAGCAAGAGACCCAGTACTTC
TRBJ2-7 TRBV19 NA TRBD2 CASSPRGAGALEQYF TGTGCCAGTAGTCCGAGGGGAGCGGGGGCCCTCGAGCAGTACTTC
TRBJ2-7 TRBV29-1 NA NA CSVGSGRNYEQYF TGCAGCGTTGGCAGCGGGCGAAACTACGAGCAGTACTTC
TRBJ2-1 TRBV6-1 NA TRBD2 CASDPSGGTYNEQFF TGTGCCAGCGACCCTAGCGGGGGGACCTACAATGAGCAGTTCTTC
TRBJ1-1 TRBV9 NA TRBD1 CASSTRQGGWGATEAFF TGTGCCAGCAGCACCCGACAGGGGGGCTGGGGGGCCACTGAAGCTTTCTTT
TRBJ2-1 TRBV7-2 NA TRBD2 CASSRNSGNTYNEQFF TGTGCCAGCAGCCGTAATAGCGGGAATACATACAATGAGCAGTTCTTC
TRBJ2-4 TRBV7-6 NA NA CASSPGRGLAKNIQYF TGTGCCAGCAGCCCGGGACGGGGACTAGCCAAAAACATTCAGTACTTC
TRBJ2-7 TRBV9 NA NA CASSVRGDTTYEQYF TGTGCCAGCAGCGTTAGAGGGGACACTACCTACGAGCAGTACTTC
TRBJ2-7 TRBV5-1 NA TRBD1 CASSLARDRGRVTYEQYF TGCGCCAGCAGCTTGGCCCGTGACAGGGGGCGCGTGACCTACGAGCAGTACTTC
TRBJ2-5 TRBV30 NA NA CAWSVLPFGETQYF TGTGCCTGGAGTGTACTGCCTTTTGGTGAGACCCAGTACTTC
TRBJ1-6 TRBV6-6 NA NA CASRSMTGESNSPLHF TGTGCCAGCCGTTCTATGACGGGGGAATCTAATTCACCCCTCCACTTT
TRBJ2-7 TRBV6-4 NA NA CASSLDRYSYEQYF TGTGCCAGCAGTCTTGACAGGTATTCCTACGAGCAGTACTTC